These T cell receptor beta chains were read from a single sample in a study of blood T cell repertoires in COVID-19. Data came from immunoSEQ multiplex PCR; TCRdb stores just in-frame clones and leaves some out. Here the sample spans 350,000 to 450,000 clones, roughly 85% being singletons. Sequences were obtained from peripheral blood. The receptors originated from a woman aged 18-35 years with acute or convalescent COVID-19. Each CDR3 is given with its conserved first and last residue.

V gene | CDR3 protein
TRBV10-3 | CAISEQGIGYTF
TRBV5-1 | CASSLAASGASYEQYF
TRBV6-5 | CASSSGTGVTDTQYF
TRBV20-1 | CSASGGGSDTQYF
TRBV3-1/TRBV3-2 | CASRSADEQYF
TRBV28 | CASRPRTGYHYEQYF
TRBV5-1 | CASSAILGQAARETQYF
TRBV11-2 | CASSPEEGQLGIQYF
TRBV6-5 | CASGGTPGTQYF
TRBV9 | CASSVEGRGREKLFF
TRBV4-1 | CASSQDSYSGANVLTF
TRBV5-1 | CASSSSGVLSYNSPLHF
TRBV6-1 | CASSEARQSSYEQYF
TRBV5-4 | CASSSGTSGRGTDTQYF
TRBV6-5 | CASSYQGGFGNQPQHF
TRBV10-3 | CAISVGGETQYF
TRBV7-3 | CASSLTDRVLNEQFF
TRBV24-1 | CATSDPPHIHSGNTIYF
TRBV27 | CASSLSQQNSPLHF
TRBV29-1 | CSATPMNTEAFF
TRBV11-2 | CAGRAYSGNTIYF
TRBV30 | CAWSSGLGNQPQHF
TRBV6-1 | CASSESLTGPQHF
TRBV12-3/TRBV12-4 | CASSLASDYEQYF
TRBV5-1 | CATGVSADTQYF
TRBV27 | CASITRGYTEAFF
TRBV5-6 | CASSLGDNGNEQFF
TRBV6-5 | CASSLHREIGETQYF
TRBV3-1/TRBV3-2 | CASRKTGLYEKLFF
TRBV11-2 | CASSPRAHGDYGYTF
TRBV2 | CASSGRAEQPPGTIYF
TRBV24-1 | CATSASGRGGHEQFF
TRBV7-6 | CASSLALRGRGNGYTF
TRBV10-1 | CASRAGNRGQETQYF
TRBV28 | CASSTPGGLQAEQYF
TRBV5-1 | CASSIGLAQSADTQYF
TRBV4-1 | CASSQEPQTANYGYTF
TRBV19 | CASSASSGLQVDIIYF
TRBV30 | CAWSRTSGGYEQYF
TRBV19 | CASSIDRRGQPQHF
TRBV7-3 | CASSPGANTEAFF
TRBV24-1 | CATSADRGAYNEQFF
TRBV18 | CASSRLTGAGTDTQYF
TRBV7-7 | CASSLDRGEKLFF
TRBV2 | CAKGTVDGEKLFF
TRBV7-6 | CASSSLRDSLNTGELFF
TRBV5-6 | CASSWGTGFTEAFF
TRBV5-8 | CASSSPPVTLNQKLFF
TRBV10-2 | CASSEDSYGYTF